This T cell receptor (beta chain) was found in a study of T-cell memory formation after mild COVID-19. Looking at the study overall: The two donors had largely donor-specific TCR clusters.

The CDR3 covers 15 residues. CDR1 is SGHTA, CDR2 FQGTGA, per germline. Losses at the gene ends were 5 bases for V and 2 bases for J; bases not matched to a gene: 5. Comment on this clonotype: As yet, its antigen is unknown.

A single record per CDR3 protein comes from TCRdb applying MiXCR to the 5' RACE reads. In the table there are 300,000 to 400,000 distinct CDR3 sequences, 15% to 20% of which are singletons. Points from the study as a whole: Researchers report contracting CD4+ clones mostly in CM and EM, with CD8+ clones in EMRA.

The source of this sequence is a young man who had mild COVID-19 (a few samples of this study predate the infection). Cell type and time point are not known. What was sequenced was PBMCs or a T cell subset sorted from them (not recorded which). This chain joins TRBV7-3 and TRBJ2-1; 8 nucleotides line up with TRBD1. The CDR3 protein is CASSPQQGAYNEQFF. Written as DNA, the CDR3 is TGTGCCAGCAGCCCGCAACAGGGGGCCTACAATGAGCAGTTCTTC.